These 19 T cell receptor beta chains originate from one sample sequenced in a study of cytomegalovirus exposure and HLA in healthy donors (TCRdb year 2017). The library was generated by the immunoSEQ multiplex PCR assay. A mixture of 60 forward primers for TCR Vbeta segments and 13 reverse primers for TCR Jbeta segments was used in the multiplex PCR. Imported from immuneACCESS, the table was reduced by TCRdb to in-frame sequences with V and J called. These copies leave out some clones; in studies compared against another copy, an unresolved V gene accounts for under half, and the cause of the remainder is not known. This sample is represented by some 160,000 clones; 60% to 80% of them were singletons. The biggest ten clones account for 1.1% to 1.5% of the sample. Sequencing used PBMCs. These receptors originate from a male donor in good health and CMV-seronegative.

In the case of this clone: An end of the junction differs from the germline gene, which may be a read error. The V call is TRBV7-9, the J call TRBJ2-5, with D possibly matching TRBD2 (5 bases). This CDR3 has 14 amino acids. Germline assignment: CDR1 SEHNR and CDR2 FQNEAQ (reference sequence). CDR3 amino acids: CSSSSRDVRETQYF. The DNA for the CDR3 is TGTTCCAGCAGCTCCCGGGATGTGAGGGAGACCCAGTACTTC.

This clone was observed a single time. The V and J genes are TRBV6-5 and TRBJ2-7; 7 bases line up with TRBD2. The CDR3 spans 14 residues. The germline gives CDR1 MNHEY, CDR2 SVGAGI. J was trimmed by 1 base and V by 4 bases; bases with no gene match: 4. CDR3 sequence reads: CASSSPGLSYEQYF. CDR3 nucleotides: TGTGCCAGCAGTTCACCGGGACTATCCTACGAGCAGTACTTC.

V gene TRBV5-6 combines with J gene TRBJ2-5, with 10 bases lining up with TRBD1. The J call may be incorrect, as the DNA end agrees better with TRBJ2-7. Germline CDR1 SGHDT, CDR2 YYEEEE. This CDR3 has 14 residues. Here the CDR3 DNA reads TGTGCCAGCAGCTGGGACAGGGGAGCCTACGAGCAGTACTTC. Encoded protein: CASSWDRGAYEQYF.

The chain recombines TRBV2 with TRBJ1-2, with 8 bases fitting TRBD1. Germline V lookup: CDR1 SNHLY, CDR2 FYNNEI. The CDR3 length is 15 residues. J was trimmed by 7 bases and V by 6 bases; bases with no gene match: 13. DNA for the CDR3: TGTGCCAGCAGCGGGGAGCTAACAGGGGGAAGTGGCTACACCTTC. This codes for CASSGELTGGSGYTF.

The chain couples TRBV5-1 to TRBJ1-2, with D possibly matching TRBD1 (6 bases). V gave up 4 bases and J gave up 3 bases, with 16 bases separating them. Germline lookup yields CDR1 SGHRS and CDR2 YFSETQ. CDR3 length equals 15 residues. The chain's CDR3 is CASSPEPTGDYGYTF. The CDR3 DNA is TGCGCCAGCAGCCCAGAACCGACAGGAGACTATGGCTACACCTTC.

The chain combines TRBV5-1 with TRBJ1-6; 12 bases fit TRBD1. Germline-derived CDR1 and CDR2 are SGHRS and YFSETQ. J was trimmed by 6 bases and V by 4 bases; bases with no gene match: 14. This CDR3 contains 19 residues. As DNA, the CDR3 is TGCGCCAGCAGCACAGGGACAGGGGGCGTCCGCACCCGTAATTCACCCCTCCACTTT. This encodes CASSTGTGGVRTRNSPLHF.

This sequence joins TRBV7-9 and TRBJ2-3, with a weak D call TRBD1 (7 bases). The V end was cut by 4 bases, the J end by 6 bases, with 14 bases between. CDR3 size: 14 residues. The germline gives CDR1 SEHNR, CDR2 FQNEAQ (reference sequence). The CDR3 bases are TGTGCCAGCAGCTCCGACAGGGCGGGGGATACGCAGTATTTT. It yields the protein CASSSDRAGDTQYF.

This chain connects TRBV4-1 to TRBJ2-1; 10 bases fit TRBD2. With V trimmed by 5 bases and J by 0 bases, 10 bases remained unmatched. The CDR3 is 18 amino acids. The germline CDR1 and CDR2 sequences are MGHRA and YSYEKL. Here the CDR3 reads CASSELTSGRTSYNEQFF. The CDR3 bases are TGCGCCAGCAGCGAACTGACTAGCGGGCGGACCTCCTACAATGAGCAGTTCTTC.

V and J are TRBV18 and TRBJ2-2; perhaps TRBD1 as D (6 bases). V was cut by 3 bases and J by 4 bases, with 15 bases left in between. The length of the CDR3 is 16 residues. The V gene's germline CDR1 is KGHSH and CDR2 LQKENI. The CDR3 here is CASSPNRDVGTGELFF. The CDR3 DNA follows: TGTGCCAGCTCACCCAACAGGGATGTCGGCACCGGGGAGCTGTTTTTT.

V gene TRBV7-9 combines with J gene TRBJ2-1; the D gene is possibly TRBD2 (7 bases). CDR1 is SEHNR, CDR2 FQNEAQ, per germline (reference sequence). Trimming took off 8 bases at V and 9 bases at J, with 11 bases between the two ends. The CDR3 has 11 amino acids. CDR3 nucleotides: TGTGCCAGCGTAAGGGGGGGTGAGCAGTTCTTC. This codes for CASVRGGEQFF.

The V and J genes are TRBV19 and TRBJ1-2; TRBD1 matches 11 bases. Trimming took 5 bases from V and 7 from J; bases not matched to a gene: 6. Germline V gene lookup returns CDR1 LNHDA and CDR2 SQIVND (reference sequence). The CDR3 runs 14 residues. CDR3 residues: CASSPWTGGFGYTF. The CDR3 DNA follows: TGTGCCAGTAGTCCCTGGACAGGGGGCTTTGGCTACACCTTC.

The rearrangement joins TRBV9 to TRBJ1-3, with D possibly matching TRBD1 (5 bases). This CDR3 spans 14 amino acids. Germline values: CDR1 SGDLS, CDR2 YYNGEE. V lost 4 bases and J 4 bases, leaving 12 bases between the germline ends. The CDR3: CASSSVGLGNTIYF. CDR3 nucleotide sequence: TGTGCCAGCAGCTCGGTGGGGCTCGGAAACACCATATATTTT.

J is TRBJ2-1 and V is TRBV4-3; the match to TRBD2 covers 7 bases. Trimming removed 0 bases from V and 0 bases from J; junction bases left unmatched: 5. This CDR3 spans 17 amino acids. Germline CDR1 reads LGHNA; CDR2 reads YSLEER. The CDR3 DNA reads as TGCGCCAGCAGCCAAGATCAGACTAGCCTCTCCTACAATGAGCAGTTCTTC. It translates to CASSQDQTSLSYNEQFF.

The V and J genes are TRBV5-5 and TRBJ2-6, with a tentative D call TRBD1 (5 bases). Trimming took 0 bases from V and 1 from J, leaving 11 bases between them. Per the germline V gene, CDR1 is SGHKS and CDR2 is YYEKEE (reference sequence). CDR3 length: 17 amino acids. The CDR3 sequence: CASSLAGQGSGANVLTF. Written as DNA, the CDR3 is TGTGCCAGCAGCTTGGCGGGCCAGGGATCTGGGGCCAACGTCCTGACTTTC.

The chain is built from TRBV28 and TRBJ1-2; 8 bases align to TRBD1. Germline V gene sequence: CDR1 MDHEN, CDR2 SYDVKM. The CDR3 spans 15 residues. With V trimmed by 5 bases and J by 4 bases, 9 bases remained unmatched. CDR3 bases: TGTGCCAGCAGTACGGGGACAGGAGTCTTCTATGGCTACACCTTC. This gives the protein CASSTGTGVFYGYTF.

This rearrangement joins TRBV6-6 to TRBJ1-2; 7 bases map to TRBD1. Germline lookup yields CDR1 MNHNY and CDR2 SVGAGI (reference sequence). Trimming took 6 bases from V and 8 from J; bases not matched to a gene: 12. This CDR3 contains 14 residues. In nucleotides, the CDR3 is TGTGCCAGCAGGTCGACAGGGTCAAAGCACGGCTACACCTTC. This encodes CASRSTGSKHGYTF.

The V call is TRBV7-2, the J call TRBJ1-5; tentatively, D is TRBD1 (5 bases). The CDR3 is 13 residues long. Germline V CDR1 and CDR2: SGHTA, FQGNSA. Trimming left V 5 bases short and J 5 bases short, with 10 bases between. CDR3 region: CASSTQGDQPQHF. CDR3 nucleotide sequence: TGTGCCAGCAGCACTCAGGGTGATCAGCCCCAGCATTTT.

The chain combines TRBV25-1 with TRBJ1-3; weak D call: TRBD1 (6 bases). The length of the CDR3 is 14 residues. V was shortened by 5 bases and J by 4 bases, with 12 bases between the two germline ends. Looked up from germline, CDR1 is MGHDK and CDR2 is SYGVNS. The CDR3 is CASSKWTAGNTIYF. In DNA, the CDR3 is TGTGCCAGCAGTAAGTGGACAGCCGGAAACACCATATATTTT.

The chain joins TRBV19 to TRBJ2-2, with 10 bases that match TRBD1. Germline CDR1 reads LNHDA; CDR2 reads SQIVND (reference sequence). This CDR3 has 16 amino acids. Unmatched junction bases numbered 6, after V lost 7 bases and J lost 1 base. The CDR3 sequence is CASTRQGAQNTGELFF. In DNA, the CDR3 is TGTGCCAGTACCCGACAGGGGGCACAGAACACCGGGGAGCTGTTTTTT.